This entry lists 12 T cell receptor beta chains sequenced from one sample in a study of CD8+ T cells in alopecia areata. cDNA prepared by RNA extraction and subsequent reverse transcription served as the template for sequencing. This table comes from immunoSEQ multiplex PCR, and its TCRdb copy is limited to in-frame clones, with some not included. The data contain about 110,000 clones, roughly three fifths of them singletons. Treatment here: oral pan-JAK inhibitor, 5-10 mg twice daily. The sample here was CD4+ T cells sorted from blood, taken at week 24, from a patient treated with tofacitinib. The receptors stem from a human donor with alopecia areata.

On this clone: Other nucleotide sequences in the sample specify the same CDR3. This sequence joins TRBV7-2 and TRBJ2-5, with D possibly matching TRBD1 (6 bases). V lost 5 bases, J lost 2 bases, and 12 bases lay in between. The CDR3 runs to 14 residues. Per germline, CDR1 SGHTA and CDR2 FQGNSA. This CDR3 is CASSPRTVQETQYF. The CDR3 nucleotides are TGTGCCAGCAGCCCCCGGACAGTACAAGAGACCCAGTACTTC.

The chain couples TRBV7-2 to TRBJ2-4; TRBD1 or TRBD2 may be the D gene (5 bases each). The CDR3 sequence is 13 residues long. Germline values: CDR1 SGHTA, CDR2 FQGNSA. Between the trimmed V and J ends, which lost 2 bases and 13 bases, there was a span of 15 bases. The CDR3 nucleotides read TGTGCCAGCAGCTTATGGGACCCCCCCCAGCAGTACTTC. This gives the protein CASSLWDPPQQYF.

The chain couples TRBV10-3 to TRBJ1-1, with 10 nucleotides matching TRBD1. J lost 7 bases, V lost 0 bases, and 5 bases had no gene match. Germline V gene data show CDR1 as ENHRY and CDR2 as SYGVKD. The CDR3 has 15 residues. DNA of the CDR3: TGTGCCATCAGTGAGTCGGGGACAGGGGCGGTTGAAGCTTTCTTT. As protein: CAISESGTGAVEAFF.

This clone was found a few times. This rearrangement joins TRBV29-1 to TRBJ2-1, with a possible D match to TRBD1 (6 bases). With 6 bases removed from V and 5 bases from J, the gap between germline ends came to 17 bases. CDR1 and CDR2 (germline): SQVTM, ANQGSEA. CDR3 length: 14 amino acids. CDR3: CSVKGQTWDNEQFF. The CDR3 DNA reads as TGCAGCGTCAAAGGACAGACTTGGGACAATGAGCAGTTCTTC.

The CDR3 loop reads CASSYEGGIQYF. For the CDR3, the DNA is TGTGCCAGCAGTTACGAAGGGGGCATTCAGTACTTC. The rearrangement uses TRBV27 and TRBJ2-4; D might be TRBD1 (6 bases). The CDR3 extends over 12 amino acids. Deletions cut 4 bases from V and 9 bases from J, with 10 bases between. The V gene's germline CDR1 is MNHEY and CDR2 SMNVEV (reference sequence).

This chain connects TRBV29-1 to TRBJ2-5; 7 nucleotides line up with TRBD2. After removal of 4 bases from V and 5 bases from J, the junction contained 4 bases not matched to a gene. This CDR3 is 12 amino acids long. CDR1 is SQVTM and CDR2 is ANQGSEA in the germline V gene. Here the CDR3 DNA reads TGCAGCGTTGTTGGGGAGGGGGAGACCCAGTACTTC. It translates to CSVVGEGETQYF.

J is TRBJ1-6 and V is TRBV15; D is ambiguous. CDR1 and CDR2 (germline): LNHNV, YYDKDF (reference sequence). This CDR3 has 14 residues. Trimming left V 5 bases short and J 13 bases short, with 18 bases between. The CDR3 nucleotides are TGTGCCACCAGCGCCGGGCCCACGGGATCCCCCCTCCACTTT. It is translated as CATSAGPTGSPLHF. The full variable domain, rest sourced from reference TRBV15 and TRBJ1-6, is DAMVIQNPRYQVTQFGKPVTLSCSQTLNHNVMYWYQQKSSQAPKLLFHYYDKDFNNEADTPDNFQSRRPNTSFCFLDIRSPGLGDTAMYLCATSAGPTGSPLHFGNGTRLTVT.

This clone was seen just once. V usage is TRBV25-1 and J usage is TRBJ1-5, with D unclear. The CDR3 has 13 residues. The germline V gene encodes CDR1 MGHDK and CDR2 SYGVNS. Trimming took off 3 bases at V and 3 bases at J, with 6 bases between the two ends. The CDR3 sequence is CASSDSFNQPQHF. The CDR3 DNA sequence: TGTGCCAGCAGTGATAGTTTCAATCAGCCCCAGCATTTT.

The rearrangement uses TRBV29-1 and TRBJ2-7; D is uncertain. The ends were cut back, 8 bases at V and 3 bases at J, with 14 bases in the middle. Germline V gene data show CDR1 as SQVTM and CDR2 as ANQGSEA. The CDR3 has 12 amino acids. The CDR3 coding sequence is TGCAGCAAGGTGCAGGTTTACTACGAGCAGTACTTC. It translates to CSKVQVYYEQYF.

The chain joins TRBV4-3 to TRBJ1-6; no clear D gene. This CDR3 has 12 residues. CDR1 is LGHNA, CDR2 YSLEER, per germline. V was pared by 2 bases and J by 10 bases, with 6 bases between. Here the CDR3 DNA reads TGCGCCAGCAGCCAACTTGGCTCACCCCTCCACTTT. Residues: CASSQLGSPLHF.

The chain has TRBV6-5 and TRBJ2-2; the match to TRBD1 covers 10 bases. This CDR3 comprises 15 residues. Germline-derived CDR1 and CDR2 are MNHEY and SVGAGI. The trim removed 5 bases at V and 3 bases at J, leaving 3 bases unmatched. The CDR3 DNA is TGTGCCAGCAGTCGGGACAGGGGTTACACCGGGGAGCTGTTTTTT. It yields the protein CASSRDRGYTGELFF.

The chain employs TRBV6-6 and TRBJ2-2; 9 bases line up with TRBD1. Germline values: CDR1 MNHNY, CDR2 SVGAGI (reference sequence). V shed 9 bases and J 1 base; nucleotides not matched to a gene: 6. The CDR3 consists of 15 residues. The CDR3 nucleotides are TGTGCCAGAGGAGGGACAGGGAGGAACACCGGGGAGCTGTTTTTT. Translation: CARGGTGRNTGELFF.